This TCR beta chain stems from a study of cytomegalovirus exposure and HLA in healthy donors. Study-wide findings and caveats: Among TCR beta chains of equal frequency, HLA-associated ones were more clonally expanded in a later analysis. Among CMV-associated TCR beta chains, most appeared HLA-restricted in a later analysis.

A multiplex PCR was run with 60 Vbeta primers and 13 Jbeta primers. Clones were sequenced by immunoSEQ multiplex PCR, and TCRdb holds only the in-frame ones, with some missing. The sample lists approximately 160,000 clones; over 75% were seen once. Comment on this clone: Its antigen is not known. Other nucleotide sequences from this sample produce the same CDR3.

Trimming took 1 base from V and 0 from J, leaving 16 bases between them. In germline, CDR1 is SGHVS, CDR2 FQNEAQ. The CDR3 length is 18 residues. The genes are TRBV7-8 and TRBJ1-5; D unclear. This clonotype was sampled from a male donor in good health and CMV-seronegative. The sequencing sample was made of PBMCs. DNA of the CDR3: TGTGCCAGCAGCTTAGACGGGAGCAGAATTTATAGCAATCAGCCCCAGCATTTT. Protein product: CASSLDGSRIYSNQPQHF.